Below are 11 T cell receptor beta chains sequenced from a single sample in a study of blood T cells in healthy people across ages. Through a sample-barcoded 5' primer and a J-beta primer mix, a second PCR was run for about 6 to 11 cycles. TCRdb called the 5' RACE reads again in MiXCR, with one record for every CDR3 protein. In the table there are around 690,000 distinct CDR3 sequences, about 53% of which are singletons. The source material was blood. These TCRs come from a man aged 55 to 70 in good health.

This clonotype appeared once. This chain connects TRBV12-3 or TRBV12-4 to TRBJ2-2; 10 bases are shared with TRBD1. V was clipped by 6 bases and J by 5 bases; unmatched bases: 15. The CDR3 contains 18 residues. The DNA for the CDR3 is TGTGCCAGCAGCAGATTTTGGGGGACAGGGGAGGAAACCGGGGAGCTGTTTTTT. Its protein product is CASSRFWGTGEETGELFF.

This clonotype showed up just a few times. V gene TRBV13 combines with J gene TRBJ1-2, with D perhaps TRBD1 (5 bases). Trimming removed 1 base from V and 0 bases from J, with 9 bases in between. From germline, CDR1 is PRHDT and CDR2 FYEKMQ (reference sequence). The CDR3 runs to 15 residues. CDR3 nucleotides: TGTGCCAGCAGCTTAGAGGGGAGCCCTAACTATGGCTACACCTTC. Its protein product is CASSLEGSPNYGYTF.

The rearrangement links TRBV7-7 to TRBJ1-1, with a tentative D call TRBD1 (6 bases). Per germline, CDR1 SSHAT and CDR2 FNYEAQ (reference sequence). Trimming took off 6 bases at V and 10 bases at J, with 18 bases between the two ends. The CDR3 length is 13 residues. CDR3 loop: CASSPRDGGRAFF. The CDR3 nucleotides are TGTGCCAGCAGTCCAAGGGACGGGGGCAGAGCTTTCTTT. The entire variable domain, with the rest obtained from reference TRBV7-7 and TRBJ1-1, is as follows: GAGVSQSPRYKVTKRGQDVTLRCDPISSHATLYWYQQALGQGPEFLTYFNYEAQPDKSGLPSDRFSAERPEGSISTLTIQRTEQRDSAMYRCASSPRDGGRAFFGQGTRLTVV.

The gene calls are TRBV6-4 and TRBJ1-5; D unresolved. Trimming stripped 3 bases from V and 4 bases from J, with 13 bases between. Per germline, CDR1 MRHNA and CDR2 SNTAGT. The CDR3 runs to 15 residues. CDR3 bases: TGTGCCAGCAGTGAGGGTCTTTCACAGAATCAGCCCCAGCATTTT. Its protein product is CASSEGLSQNQPQHF.

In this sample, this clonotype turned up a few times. The CDR3 loop reads CASSPRQREGSTDTQYF. CDR3 bases: TGTGCCAGCAGCCCCCGTCAGAGAGAGGGAAGCACAGATACGCAGTATTTT. The rearrangement links TRBV14 to TRBJ2-3; D may be TRBD2 (5 bases). Germline values: CDR1 SGHDN, CDR2 FVKESK. Between the trimmed V and J ends, which lost 4 bases and 0 bases, there was a span of 17 bases. The CDR3 extends over 17 amino acids.

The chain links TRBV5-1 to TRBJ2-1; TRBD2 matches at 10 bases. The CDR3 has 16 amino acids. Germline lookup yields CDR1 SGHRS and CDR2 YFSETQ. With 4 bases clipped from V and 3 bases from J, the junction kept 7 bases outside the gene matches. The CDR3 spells CASSPPGLAFYNEQFF. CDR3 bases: TGCGCCAGCAGCCCCCCGGGACTAGCGTTCTACAATGAGCAGTTCTTC.

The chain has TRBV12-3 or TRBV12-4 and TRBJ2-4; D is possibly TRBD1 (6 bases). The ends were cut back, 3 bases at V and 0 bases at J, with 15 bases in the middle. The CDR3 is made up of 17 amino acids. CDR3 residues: CASSLGARQLAKNIQYF. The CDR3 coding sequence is TGTGCCAGCAGTTTGGGGGCTCGACAGCTAGCCAAAAACATTCAGTACTTC.

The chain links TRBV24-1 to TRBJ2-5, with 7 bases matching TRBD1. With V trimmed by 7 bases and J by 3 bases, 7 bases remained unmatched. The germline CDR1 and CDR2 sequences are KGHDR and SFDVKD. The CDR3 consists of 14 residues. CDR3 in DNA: TGTGCCACCAGCGCCCGTGGGACAGAAGAGACCCAGTACTTC. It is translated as CATSARGTEETQYF.

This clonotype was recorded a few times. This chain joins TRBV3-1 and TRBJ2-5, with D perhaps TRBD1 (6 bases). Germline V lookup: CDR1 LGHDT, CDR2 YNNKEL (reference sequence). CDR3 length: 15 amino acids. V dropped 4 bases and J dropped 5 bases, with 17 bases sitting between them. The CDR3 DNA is TGTGCCAGCAGCCTCGGCCCAGGGGCAGAGGAGACCCAGTACTTC. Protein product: CASSLGPGAEETQYF.

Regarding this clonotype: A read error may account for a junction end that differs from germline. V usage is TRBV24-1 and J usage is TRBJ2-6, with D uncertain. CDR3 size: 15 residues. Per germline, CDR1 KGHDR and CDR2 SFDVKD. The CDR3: CATSKGPSGANVLTF. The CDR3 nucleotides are TGTGCTACCAGTAAGGGCCCTTCTGGGGCCAACGTCCTGACTTTC.

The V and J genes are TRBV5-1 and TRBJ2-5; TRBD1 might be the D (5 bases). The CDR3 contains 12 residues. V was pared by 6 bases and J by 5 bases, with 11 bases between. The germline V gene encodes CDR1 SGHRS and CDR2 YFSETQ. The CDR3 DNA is TGCGCCAGCATTGAAGGGGTGGAGACCCAGTACTTC. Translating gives CASIEGVETQYF.